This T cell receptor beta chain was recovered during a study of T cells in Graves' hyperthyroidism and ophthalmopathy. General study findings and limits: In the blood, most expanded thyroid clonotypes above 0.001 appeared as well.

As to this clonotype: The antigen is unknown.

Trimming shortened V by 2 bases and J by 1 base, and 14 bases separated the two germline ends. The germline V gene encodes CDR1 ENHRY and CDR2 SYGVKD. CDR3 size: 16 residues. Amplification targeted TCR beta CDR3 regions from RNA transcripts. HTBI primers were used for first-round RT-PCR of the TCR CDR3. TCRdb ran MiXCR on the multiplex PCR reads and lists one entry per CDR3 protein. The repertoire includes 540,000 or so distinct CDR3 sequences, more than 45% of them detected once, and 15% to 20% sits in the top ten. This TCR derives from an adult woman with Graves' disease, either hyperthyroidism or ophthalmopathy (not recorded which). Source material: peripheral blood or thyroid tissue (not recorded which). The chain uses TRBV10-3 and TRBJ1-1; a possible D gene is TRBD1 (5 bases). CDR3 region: CAISEEGSGPNTEAFF. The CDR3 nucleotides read TGTGCCATCAGTGAGGAGGGGAGTGGTCCGAACACTGAAGCTTTCTTT.